This T cell receptor (beta chain) was identified during a study of cytomegalovirus exposure and HLA in healthy donors (dated by TCRdb to the late 2010s). Concerning the study at large: An earlier analysis of several hundred of the donors reported 250 to 350 Gb of sequence data and 100 million to 130 million unique TCR beta sequences from 150 million to 200 million T cells. On average, around 230,000 unique TCR beta nucleotide sequences were sequenced per donor among 398 genotyped donors of the cohort, with roughly 20% of those sequences being non-productive. Alongside the repertoire data, information on donor age, sex, ethnicity and CMV serostatus was compiled. The genetic ancestry cluster associated with self-reported Caucasian donors included around four fifths of the 350 to 500 genotyped donors. Every repertoire in the discovery cohort had been generated on one and the same sequencing platform. The study was designed to test whether signatures of past pathogen exposure could be identified by cataloging public T cell receptors. HLA typing included class I and class II loci at four-digit resolution. Using immunosequencing, the study profiled T cell repertoires from around 670 subjects and related those repertoires to cytomegalovirus serostatus. A later analysis re-examined previously published TCR beta repertoires from more than 600 donors and added high-resolution HLA genotyping to investigate patterns of TCR occurrence. Because of strong linkage in the cohort, 5 or 6 DR-DQ haplotypes were treated as single units for association and clustering. Genome-wide SNP genotypes for about 65% of the 666 donors were used in a later genetic analysis, which treated that subset as a discovery cohort. An earlier analysis of approximately 500 of the donors applied high-throughput TCR beta sequencing to assess whether each TCR beta V gene segment acted as functional or pseudogenic. Rather than drawing on any new phenotypic data, the later analysis identified candidate immune exposures from TCR beta sequences and the way those sequences occurred across donors. To predict cytomegalovirus infection status, the study combined high-throughput TCR immunosequencing, statistical association of individual TCRs with disease status, and machine learning. About 280 gigabases of sequencing data and around 85 million unique TCR sequences made up an early release that covered approximately 700 HLA-typed donors. The number of donors typed differed by locus, with about 629-630 for A, B, C, DRB1 and DQB1, more than 500 for DQA1, 600 to 610 for DPA1, and around 450 for DPB1. Besides the first cohort of 500 to 700 subjects, a separate validation cohort made up of around 120 different subjects was used. Study-wide conclusions, independent of this receptor: Because counts were too low, 15 to 20 rarely observed V segments, including chromosome 9 orphons, were left out of the earlier analysis of several hundred of the donors. When HLA alleles, especially DR and DQ, strongly co-occurred, attributing TCR associations to individual alleles was difficult. For the cohort, immune exposure information was limited to CMV serostatus. A later analysis found that most CMV-associated TCR beta chains appeared HLA-restricted, with HLA associations seemingly driven largely by CMV exposure. Because the 87-base-pair reads could not distinguish some IMGT-functional V segments, including TRBV6-2 and TRBV6-3, those segments were excluded. The classifier was reported to diagnose cytomegalovirus status with high specificity and sensitivity in both the original and validation cohorts. Because HLA typing was unavailable for some donors at each locus, only the typed subset was used in association tests. An association between a missense DCLRE1C variant and V-gene and J-gene trimming of TCR beta chains was found in a later genetic analysis and replicated in an independent cohort. Specific HLA alleles were associated with some 15,000 TCR beta sequences at a false discovery rate of 0.05 in a later analysis. According to a later analysis, TCR association rates differed among HLA loci, with DRB1 alleles showing the most associated TCRs and HLA-C alleles showing the fewest. A further reported finding was that TCR beta sequences accurately predicted the HLA-A and HLA-B alleles for most subjects in the first cohort. Linkage disequilibrium might explain the correlated functional status among segregating V segments, but an unknown experimental factor could not be excluded. Sequencing depth was assumed to be roughly uniform across donors in the presence/absence analyses, though that assumption may not hold. It was suggested by the authors that the approach could potentially be generalized to other disease states and immunological phenotypes. The study listed 150 to 200 TCR beta chains as associated with cytomegalovirus. In an earlier analysis of 500 to 650 of the donors, most TCR beta V segments appeared in productive rearrangements about 87% or about 30% of the time, broadly matching IMGT annotations. A few of the identified cytomegalovirus-associated TCR beta chains were confirmed in vitro to be specific for cytomegalovirus antigens. This cohort had only TCR beta chains sequenced, and the lack of alpha or paired-chain data limited which features could be detected. A cluster of highly shared sequence variants was judged likely to represent a technical artifact of the sequencing pipeline. According to a later genetic analysis, donors in an Asian-associated ancestry cluster had fewer N-insertions in productive TCRs than the roughly 670-donor mean. Most TCR sequences were seen in very few donors, while some public TCRs were found in many individuals. In a later analysis, HLA-associated TCR beta chains were found to be more clonally expanded and to have lower generation probabilities than equally common non-associated chains. According to a later analysis, parvovirus B19, influenza, CMV and Epstein-Barr virus appeared linked to several top co-occurrence clusters.

The V and J ends are trimmed by 3 bases and 5 bases, leaving 13 bases between them. The germline V gene yields SGHRS for CDR1 and YFSETQ for CDR2. The CDR3 sequence holds 14 residues, the cysteine and phenylalanine included. The entry retains the CDR3 DNA only, 42 bases that are in frame from base 1. Notes on this clone: No cognate antigen has been identified for it. No much larger clonotype is one base removed from it; base qualities were not supplied.

Library method: the immunoSEQ multiplex PCR assay. For the multiplex PCR, a mixture combining 60 forward primers for TCR Vbeta segments and 13 reverse primers for TCR Jbeta segments was used. The CDR3 region of rearranged TCR beta genes was amplified from genomic DNA by a multiplex PCR assay. The Illumina HiSeq System was used to sequence the amplified TCR beta libraries as 87-base-pair reads. As for the authors' bioinformatics: Across the 670 or so repertoires, a later analysis counted some 80 million unique TCR beta chains, roughly 11 million of which were shared by at least two donors. To remove PCR and sequencing errors, raw reads were error-corrected and collapsed into unique sequences using a nearest-neighbor algorithm that merged closely related sequences. CDR3 sequences were aligned to IMGT reference sequences to assign V, D and J gene segments. Each retained sequence needed at least a six-nucleotide match to both a V gene segment and a J gene segment. Rearrangements were called productive when the CDR3 lacked stop codons and stayed in frame with V and J; all others were non-productive. CDR3 was defined by IMGT convention, running from the second conserved V-encoded cysteine to the conserved J-encoded phenylalanine. Sequences without an unambiguous match to a single V gene segment were excluded from the earlier analysis of several hundred of the donors. An earlier analysis of some 500 of the donors classified V segments as functional when productive rearrangements were above 56.7% and as segregating when the standard deviation between donors was above 5%. A statistical classification framework was built for diagnosing cytomegalovirus status from the catalog of TCR beta chain sequences. A later analysis assigned V and J genes by comparing TCR nucleotide sequences with IMGT/GENE-DB human TR gene sequences. Using the TCRdist pipeline, a later analysis assigned CDR3 sequences along with most-parsimonious VDJ recombination scenarios. In a later analysis, each TCR beta chain was defined by its CDR3 amino acid sequence together with its V-gene family, and reads without a unique V-gene family were excluded. In a later analysis, fewer than 650 highly shared, low-generation-probability nucleotide sequences were removed to address suspected cross-contamination and a sequencing artifact. A later analysis calculated a clonal expansion index for each public chain from normalized within-repertoire ranks of inferred template counts. A later analysis computed generation probabilities with a VDJ recombination model fitted to out-of-frame rearrangements, and checked the results against IGoR. In a later analysis, TCR-TCR, TCR-HLA and TCR-CMV co-occurrence was scored with hypergeometric tests, and a repertoire-size bias correction was applied to TCR pairs. To estimate false discovery rates, a later analysis permuted the HLA or CMV assignments 20 times. A later analysis grouped co-occurring TCRs with DBSCAN, adding TCRdist sequence similarity when clustering within HLA-allele-positive subsets. Repertoires with fewer than 30,000 or more than 120,000 public chains, plus five repertoires with anomalous nucleotide sharing, were excluded from co-occurrence clustering. This immuneACCESS table, as held by TCRdb, lists in-frame sequences with V and J called but not all clones. Of the missing ones, under half trace to an unresolved V gene in checked studies; the others have no known cause. The DNA gave D and trimming, while V, J and clone size come from that table. The sample data list about 210,000 clones, and roughly 87% of these were observed just once. The top ten hold about 6% of the sample.

In total, roughly 670 healthy bone marrow donors made up the cohort. At the time of sampling, every cohort member was nominally healthy, though immune exposures that went unrecorded were likely present. The donor tested CMV seropositive, placing the donor among the 289 seropositive members of the cohort. Each donor provided a peripheral blood sample, and peripheral blood mononuclear cells were used for TCR beta sequencing. Genomic DNA extraction from the blood cell samples was performed with the Qiagen DNeasy Blood Extraction Kit. The sequenced sample consisted of PBMCs. The TCR was taken from a man aged 35 to 55 in good health and CMV-seropositive. The chain employs TRBV5-1 and TRBJ2-3, with TRBD1 tentatively as D gene (6 bases match). The nucleotide sequence reads TGCGCCAGCAGCTCCGAGGGGGTAGTAGATACGCAGTATTTT. The translation is CASSSEGVVDTQYF.